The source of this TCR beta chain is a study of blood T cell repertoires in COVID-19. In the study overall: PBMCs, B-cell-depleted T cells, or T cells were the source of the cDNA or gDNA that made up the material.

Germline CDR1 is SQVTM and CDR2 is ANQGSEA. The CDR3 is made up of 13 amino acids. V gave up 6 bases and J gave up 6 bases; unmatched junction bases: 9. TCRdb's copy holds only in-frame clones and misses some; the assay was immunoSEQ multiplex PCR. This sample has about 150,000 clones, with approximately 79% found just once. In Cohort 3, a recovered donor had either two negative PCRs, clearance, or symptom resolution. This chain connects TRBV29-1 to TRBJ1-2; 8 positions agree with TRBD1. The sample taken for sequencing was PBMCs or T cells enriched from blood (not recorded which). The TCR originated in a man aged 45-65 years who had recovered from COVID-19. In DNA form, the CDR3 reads TGCAGCGTCAAAGGGACAGGCTTTGATGGCTACACCTTC. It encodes CSVKGTGFDGYTF. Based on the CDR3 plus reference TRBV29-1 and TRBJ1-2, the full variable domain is SAVISQKPSRDICQRGTSLTIQCQVDSQVTMMFWYRQQPGQSLTLIATANQGSEATYESGFVIDKFPISRPNLTFSTLTVSNMSPEDSSIYLCSVKGTGFDGYTFGSGTRLTVV.